Following are 27 T cell receptor beta chains from one sample sequenced in a study of technical replicates of blood from a few donors (dated by TCRdb to about 2017). Libraries were made using the immunoSEQ multiplex PCR assay. This is the immuneACCESS table as TCRdb keeps it, with only in-frame sequences that have V and J called. A part of the clones is gone; compared with another copy, unresolved V genes explain less than half, and the rest is unexplained. This sample has some 80,000 clones in its table, and under 95% of those were observed once. About 0.27% of the sample is held by the ten biggest clonotypes. Input material: T cells isolated from PBMCs. These receptors all come from a human donor in good health.

This CDR3 reads CASSQEGLAGGDNEQFF. CDR3 DNA sequence: TGTGCCAGCAGCCAAGAGGGCCTAGCGGGAGGTGATAATGAGCAGTTCTTC. The chain uses TRBV4-2 and TRBJ2-1; 11 bases match TRBD2. This CDR3 is 17 amino acids long. V dropped 0 bases and J dropped 7; count of bases not matched to a gene: 8. CDR1 is LGHNA and CDR2 is YNFKEQ in the germline V gene.

Only a few counts were recorded for this clone. The chain combines TRBV2 with TRBJ1-5; TRBD1 matches at 7 bases. The junction had 10 bases not matched to a gene; V was cut back by 5 bases and J by 3 bases. The CDR3 totals 16 residues. Germline-derived CDR1 and CDR2 are SNHLY and FYNNEI. The CDR3 coding sequence is TGTGCCAGCAGTATAGGGACAGTGGGGACCAATCAGCCCCAGCATTTT. Protein sequence: CASSIGTVGTNQPQHF.

In its sample, this clone was seen a few times. The chain combines TRBV4-1 with TRBJ1-5; no clear D gene. Trimming cost V 1 base and J 4 bases, with 5 bases left between them. The V gene's germline CDR1 is MGHRA and CDR2 YSYEKL. This CDR3 is 13 amino acids long. The CDR3 sequence: CASSQGGNQPQHF. CDR3 nucleotide sequence: TGCGCCAGCAGCCAAGGAGGGAATCAGCCCCAGCATTTT.

In its sample, this clone was seen once. The chain carries TRBV6-5 and TRBJ1-2; possible D gene TRBD1, 6 bases. The V end was cut by 6 bases, the J end by 0 bases, with 14 bases between. Germline V CDR1 and CDR2: MNHEY, SVGAGI. There are 15 residues in the CDR3. The CDR3 reads CASRDPDRANYGYTF. Written as DNA, the CDR3 is TGTGCCAGCAGGGACCCGGACAGAGCTAACTATGGCTACACCTTC.

V usage is TRBV5-4 and J usage is TRBJ1-1, with TRBD1 as a possible D gene (6 bases). Germline V gene sequence: CDR1 SGHNT, CDR2 YYREEE (reference sequence). This CDR3 region has 15 residues. Trimming left V 4 bases short and J 3 bases short, with 16 bases between. The CDR3 coding sequence is TGTGCCAGCAGCCCACTACAGGGAGAGTACACTGAAGCTTTCTTT. Its protein is CASSPLQGEYTEAFF.

The chain links TRBV30 to TRBJ2-7, with D possibly TRBD2 on 6 matching bases. The V gene lost 2 bases and the J gene lost 2 bases, with 10 bases spanning the gap. CDR3 length: 13 residues. Per germline, CDR1 GTSNPN and CDR2 SVGIG (reference sequence). The CDR3 reads CAWSRGEPYEQYF. The CDR3 nucleotides read TGTGCCTGGAGTCGCGGGGAGCCCTACGAGCAGTACTTC. The variable domain in full, completed from reference TRBV30 and TRBJ2-7, reads SQTIHQWPATLVQPVGSPLSLECTVEGTSNPNLYWYRQAAGRGLQLLFYSVGIGQISSEVPQNLSASRPQDRQFILSSKKLLLSDSGFYLCAWSRGEPYEQYFGPGTRLTVT.

V is TRBV20-1 and J is TRBJ2-1, with a possible D match to TRBD1 (6 bases). V lost 6 bases, J lost 9 bases, and 12 bases lay in between. Germline CDR1 DFQATT, CDR2 SNEGSKA (reference sequence). CDR3 length equals 11 residues. The CDR3 sequence: CSATSGAEQFF. The CDR3 coding sequence is TGCAGTGCAACCTCAGGGGCTGAGCAGTTCTTC.

The gene calls are TRBV7-8 and TRBJ2-4, with TRBD1 matching 9 bases. The CDR3 contains 15 residues. Germline V gene sequence: CDR1 SGHVS, CDR2 FQNEAQ. Unmatched junction bases numbered 8, after V lost 5 bases and J lost 6 bases. The CDR3 here is CASSPVGQGINIQYF. CDR3 in DNA: TGTGCCAGCAGCCCGGTGGGACAGGGTATAAACATTCAGTACTTC. The variable domain in full, with the rest retrieved from reference TRBV7-8 and TRBJ2-4, is GAGVSQSPRYKVAKRGQDVALRCDPISGHVSLFWYQQALGQGPEFLTYFQNEAQLDKSGLPSDRFFAERPEGSVSTLKIQRTQQEDSAVYLCASSPVGQGINIQYFGAGTRLSVL.

The chain has TRBV7-6 and TRBJ2-7; 12 nucleotides align to TRBD2. The germline V gene encodes CDR1 SGHVS and CDR2 FNYEAQ. The V and J ends lost 5 bases and 3 bases, in that order; junction bases with no gene match: 8. The CDR3 loop spans 16 amino acids. The CDR3 bases are TGTGCCAGCAGCCCCCGACTAGCGGGGGAGATCTACGAGCAGTACTTC. This translates into CASSPRLAGEIYEQYF.

CDR3: CASSPARGDGYTF. DNA for the CDR3: TGTGCCAGCTCACCAGCCAGGGGCGATGGCTACACCTTC. The rearrangement uses TRBV18 and TRBJ1-2; possibly TRBD1 for D (6 bases). CDR3 length: 13 amino acids. Trimming left V 2 bases short and J 6 bases short, with 10 bases between. Germline CDR1 and CDR2: KGHSH and LQKENI.

The chain recombines TRBV5-6 with TRBJ2-7; 12 bases agree with TRBD2. The trim removed 0 bases at V and 3 bases at J, leaving 10 bases unmatched. In germline, CDR1 is SGHDT, CDR2 YYEEEE. The CDR3 sequence is 18 residues long. CDR3 in amino acids: CASSLGGLAGRYYYEQYF. The DNA for the CDR3 is TGTGCCAGCAGCTTGGGAGGACTAGCGGGACGCTACTACTACGAGCAGTACTTC.

The chain is built from TRBV6-1 and TRBJ1-5; D is unresolved. The CDR3 contains 15 residues. The V and J ends lost 7 bases and 6 bases respectively, with 19 bases between them. The germline CDR1 and CDR2 sequences are MNHNS and SASEGT. This CDR3 reads CASIPEEGRVQPQHF. The CDR3 region has the DNA TGTGCCAGCATTCCAGAAGAGGGTCGGGTTCAGCCCCAGCATTTT.

This clone was seen a handful of times. The chain uses TRBV11-3 and TRBJ2-7; 9 nucleotides match TRBD2. The CDR3 has 15 residues. Germline-derived CDR1 and CDR2 are SGHNT and YENEEA. V gave up 6 bases and J gave up 2 bases; unmatched junction bases: 8. The CDR3 DNA reads as TGTGCCAGCAGGGCCGCTAGCGGGGCAACCTACGAGCAGTACTTC. It encodes CASRAASGATYEQYF.

The chain uses TRBV28 and TRBJ1-1, with unresolved D. V was clipped by 2 bases and J by 6 bases, with 16 bases between them. This CDR3 comprises 15 residues. CDR1 is MDHEN, CDR2 SYDVKM, per germline. The CDR3 DNA sequence: TGTGCCAGCAGTTTAGATAATAGGGTGAGGGCTGAAGCTTTCTTT. Protein sequence: CASSLDNRVRAEAFF. The entire variable domain, with the rest obtained from reference TRBV28 and TRBJ1-1, is as follows: DVKVTQSSRYLVKRTGEKVFLECVQDMDHENMFWYRQDPGLGLRLIYFSYDVKMKEKGDIPEGYSVSREKKERFSLILESASTNQTSMYLCASSLDNRVRAEAFFGQGTRLTVV.

The gene calls are TRBV28 and TRBJ1-5; the match to TRBD1 covers 7 bases. CDR3 length: 15 residues. J gave up 2 bases and V 5 bases, and 6 bases lay outside the gene matches. Germline CDR1 MDHEN, CDR2 SYDVKM. The CDR3 region has the DNA TGTGCCAGCAGTGACGACGACAGGGGCAATCAGCCCCAGCATTTT. Its protein product is CASSDDDRGNQPQHF.

V gene TRBV5-4 combines with J gene TRBJ1-1, with 7 bases lining up with TRBD1. The CDR3 sequence is 13 residues long. The J segment lost 4 bases and the V segment lost 4 bases, leaving 4 bases of the junction unmatched. Germline CDR1 SGHNT, CDR2 YYREEE (reference sequence). CDR3 DNA: TGTGCCAGCAGCCCCGACAGGGCCACTGAAGCTTTCTTT. Its protein is CASSPDRATEAFF.

This chain connects TRBV6-5 to TRBJ2-7; D perhaps matches TRBD2 (6 bases). Germline CDR1 MNHEY, CDR2 SVGAGI. CDR3 length: 14 residues. The V and J ends lost 0 bases and 5 bases respectively, with 11 bases between them. DNA of the CDR3: TGTGCCAGCAGTTACTCGAGCGGGTACAACGAGCAGTACTTC. This translates into CASSYSSGYNEQYF.

The chain uses TRBV5-4 and TRBJ2-3; D perhaps matches TRBD2 (6 bases). Per germline, CDR1 SGHNT and CDR2 YYREEE (reference sequence). The CDR3 has 16 residues. V was clipped by 1 base and J by 2 bases, with 14 bases between them. CDR3 in DNA: TGTGCCAGCAGCTTGTATGCGGGACCAGACACAGATACGCAGTATTTT. Encoded protein: CASSLYAGPDTDTQYF.

The chain has TRBV7-9 and TRBJ1-1, with 10 positions matching TRBD1. This CDR3 region has 12 residues. Per the germline V gene, CDR1 is SEHNR and CDR2 is FQNEAQ (reference sequence). The J segment lost 12 bases and the V segment lost 1 base, leaving 2 bases of the junction unmatched. The CDR3 nucleotides are TGTGCCAGCAGCTTAGGGGACAGGGGCCCTTTCTTT. Its translation: CASSLGDRGPFF.

The chain combines TRBV9 with TRBJ1-2; no reliable D call. This CDR3 comprises 14 residues. Germline lookup yields CDR1 SGDLS and CDR2 YYNGEE. Trimming shortened V by 3 bases and J by 4 bases, and 13 bases separated the two germline ends. The CDR3 region has the DNA TGTGCCAGCAGCGCGGGGTCCCTTCCCTATGGCTACACCTTC. Protein: CASSAGSLPYGYTF. The full variable domain, with the rest looked up from reference TRBV9 and TRBJ1-2, is DSGVTQTPKHLITATGQRVTLRCSPRSGDLSVYWYQQSLDQGLQFLIQYYNGEERAKGNILERFSAQQFPDLHSELNLSSLELGDSALYFCASSAGSLPYGYTFGSGTRLTVV.

The chain recombines TRBV19 with TRBJ1-1, with D perhaps matching TRBD1 (5 bases). Germline values: CDR1 LNHDA, CDR2 SQIVND (reference sequence). V was shortened by 7 bases and J by 2 bases, with 17 bases between the two germline ends. This CDR3 contains 15 residues. CDR3 in DNA: TGTGCCAGTAACACCCTACGGGGGGGAAACACTGAAGCTTTCTTT. It translates to CASNTLRGGNTEAFF. The whole variable domain, filled in from reference TRBV19 and TRBJ1-1, reads DGGITQSPKYLFRKEGQNVTLSCEQNLNHDAMYWYRQDPGQGLRLIYYSQIVNDFQKGDIAEGYSVSREKKESFPLTVTSAQKNPTAFYLCASNTLRGGNTEAFFGQGTRLTVV.

This chain joins TRBV27 and TRBJ1-2; 9 nucleotides match TRBD1. This CDR3 is 14 amino acids long. The germline gives CDR1 MNHEY, CDR2 SMNVEV (reference sequence). V dropped 3 bases and J dropped 6; count of bases not matched to a gene: 5. The CDR3 sequence is CASSFDGTGNGYTF. DNA for the CDR3: TGTGCCAGCAGTTTTGACGGGACAGGGAATGGCTACACCTTC.

This chain joins TRBV25-1 and TRBJ2-3; D is ambiguous. The CDR3 spans 16 residues. CDR1 is MGHDK and CDR2 is SYGVNS in the germline V gene. V was cut by 2 bases and J by 2 bases, with 14 bases left in between. Here the CDR3 DNA reads TGTGCCAGCAGTGAAGGTGCGGCTATCTTCACAGATACGCAGTATTTT. Translated: CASSEGAAIFTDTQYF.

The chain links TRBV7-6 to TRBJ1-1, with D possibly matching TRBD1 (5 bases). Germline loops: CDR1 SGHVS, CDR2 FNYEAQ. This CDR3 contains 15 residues. The V end lost 0 bases, the J end lost 4 bases, and 12 bases lay between the germline ends. The CDR3 bases are TGTGCCAGCAGCTTAGCTCCGGGACTCGTCACTGAAGCTTTCTTT. It encodes CASSLAPGLVTEAFF.

CDR3 amino acids: CASSLGTAVNEKLFF. CDR3 coding DNA: TGCGCCAGCAGCTTGGGGACAGCCGTTAATGAAAAACTGTTTTTT. The genes are TRBV5-1 and TRBJ1-4; D may be TRBD1 (6 bases). The V and J ends lost 0 bases and 4 bases respectively, with 10 bases between them. The CDR3 has 15 residues. Germline assignment: CDR1 SGHRS and CDR2 YFSETQ.

The rearrangement uses TRBV6-4 and TRBJ2-3; 7 bases align to TRBD1. Per the germline V gene, CDR1 is MRHNA and CDR2 is SNTAGT. CDR3 size: 14 residues. With V trimmed by 3 bases and J by 5 bases, 5 bases remained unmatched. CDR3 protein: CASSERGQRDTQYF. In DNA, the CDR3 is TGTGCCAGCAGTGAGAGGGGGCAACGAGATACGCAGTATTTT.

This clone showed up just once. V and J are TRBV5-1 and TRBJ2-2; D unclear. The CDR3 is made up of 14 amino acids. CDR1 SGHRS and CDR2 YFSETQ come from the germline V gene. The V gene lost 0 bases and the J gene lost 1 base, with 4 bases spanning the gap. This CDR3 is CASSLAENTGELFF. CDR3 bases: TGCGCCAGCAGCTTGGCAGAGAACACCGGGGAGCTGTTTTTT.